This passage covers 4 T cell receptor beta chains from one sample sequenced in a study of control samples from healthy donors and cancer patients. Generated by immunoSEQ multiplex PCR, the TCRdb table keeps only in-frame clones and is missing some. This repertoire includes some 180,000 clones. Material: blood. The receptors come from a young woman in good health.

The chain employs TRBV12-5 and TRBJ1-1, with a possible D match to TRBD1 (6 bases). In germline, CDR1 is LGHNT, CDR2 FRNRAP. The CDR3 length is 16 residues. V shed 0 bases and J shed 3 bases, with 14 bases lying between them. Here the CDR3 reads CASGLVRDIGHTEAFF. The CDR3 coding sequence is TGTGCTAGTGGTTTGGTAAGGGACATCGGACACACTGAAGCTTTCTTT. The full variable domain, with the rest looked up from reference TRBV12-5 and TRBJ1-1, is DARVTQTPRHKVTEMGQEVTMRCQPILGHNTVFWYRQTMMQGLELLAYFRNRAPLDDSGMPKDRFSAEMPDATLATLKIQPSEPRDSAVYFCASGLVRDIGHTEAFFGQGTRLTVV.

V usage is TRBV14 and J usage is TRBJ2-1, with 8 bases matching TRBD1. The CDR3 extends over 15 amino acids. CDR1 SGHDN and CDR2 FVKESK come from the germline V gene. The trim removed 3 bases at V and 9 bases at J, leaving 10 bases unmatched. The CDR3 DNA sequence: TGTGCCAGCAGCCAGCCCAGGACAGGGTTGGGTGAGCAGTTCTTC. Residues: CASSQPRTGLGEQFF.

The V call is TRBV5-6, the J call TRBJ2-4; the match to TRBD1 covers 9 bases. V shed 3 bases and J 9 bases; nucleotides not matched to a gene: 7. The CDR3 consists of 14 residues. The V gene's germline CDR1 is SGHDT and CDR2 YYEEEE. CDR3: CASSYQGTGRIQYF. The DNA for the CDR3 is TGTGCCAGCAGCTACCAAGGGACAGGGCGCATTCAGTACTTC.

V and J are TRBV28 and TRBJ1-4, with 7 bases lining up with TRBD1. J was trimmed by 8 bases and V by 7 bases; bases with no gene match: 13. Germline-derived CDR1 and CDR2 are MDHEN and SYDVKM. This CDR3 spans 15 amino acids. The CDR3 is CASIPRQGEGEKLFF. The CDR3 region has the DNA TGTGCCAGCATCCCCCGACAGGGTGAGGGGGAAAAACTGTTTTTT.